This TCR beta chain stems from a study of shared clonotypes between healthy human individuals. The wider study: Ranging from 18 to 49 in age, donors were a couple of women and a few men. Each donor's CD8 memory used one plate, CD8 naive two, each CD4 subset three. Study-wide results and limits: Donors were few, which limited the genetic and exposure-history diversity represented. Naive CD4 clonotype sharing across a handful of donors was roughly 5%.

Positive CCR7 selection of CD45RO-negative cells yielded the naive CD8 cells, and terminally differentiated effector memory CD45RA+ cells were excluded. Assay used: immunoSEQ multiplex PCR; TCRdb lists only in-frame clones, some missing. Found here are approximately 2,200,000 clones, approximately 94% of them singletons; the top ten hold 1.5% to 2%. For this clone: What it binds is unknown. The same CDR3 also results from other DNA sequences found in this sample.

The CDR3 consists of 13 residues. Germline-derived CDR1 and CDR2 are SEHNR and FQNEAQ (reference sequence). Trimming pared 3 bases from V and 2 bases from J, leaving 8 bases between. The source of this sequence is a man between 18 and 29 years old in good health. Some clones in this sample may be carry-over from other donors' samples. Material for sequencing was naive CD8+ T cells from PBMCs. The chain combines TRBV7-9 with TRBJ2-7; a weak D match, TRBD2 (5 bases). The CDR3 DNA reads as TGTGCCAGCAGCTTGTACGGGGCCTACGAGCAGTACTTC. Translating gives CASSLYGAYEQYF.